What follows are 32 T cell receptor beta chains derived from one specimen sequenced in a study of T cell repertoires in cytomegalovirus infection. What these receptors recognize is not known. TCRdb reprocessed the reads via MiXCR and lists one record per CDR3 protein. The table has roughly 150,000 distinct CDR3 sequences, 32% seen once. The source material was CD8+ T cells from cultured PBMCs, sampled from culture after CMV antigen stimulation. The receptors stem from a human donor in good health (CMV status not recorded). Some clones in this sample may be carry-over from other donors' samples.

This rearrangement joins TRBV3-1 to TRBJ1-1, with 7 bases identical to TRBD1. V lost 1 base, J lost 4 bases, and 3 bases stayed unmatched. The CDR3 spans 14 residues. Germline V gene sequence: CDR1 LGHDT, CDR2 YNNKEL (reference sequence). CDR3 DNA: TGTGCCAGCAGCCAAGTTACAGGGGCCACTGAAGCTTTCTTT. This translates into CASSQVTGATEAFF.

Only a few counts were recorded for this clonotype. The rearrangement links TRBV7-9 to TRBJ1-1; D possibly corresponds to TRBD1 (6 bases). The germline gives CDR1 SEHNR, CDR2 FQNEAQ (reference sequence). Trimming removed 3 bases at V and 4 bases at J, with 15 bases between. CDR3 size: 15 residues. This chain's CDR3 is CASSFGGRVGTEAFF. For the CDR3, the DNA is TGTGCCAGCAGCTTCGGGGGGCGAGTTGGCACTGAAGCTTTCTTT.

The CDR3 sequence: CASSISNRGHNSPLHF. The CDR3 nucleotides read TGTGCCAGTAGTATATCGAACAGGGGGCATAATTCACCCCTCCACTTT. The chain links TRBV19 to TRBJ1-6, with TRBD1 identical over 9 bases. The CDR3 consists of 16 residues. J lost 5 bases, V lost 2 bases, and 4 bases had no gene match. Germline loops: CDR1 LNHDA, CDR2 SQIVND (reference sequence). Drawing the rest from reference TRBV19 and TRBJ1-6, the complete variable domain is DGGITQSPKYLFRKEGQNVTLSCEQNLNHDAMYWYRQDPGQGLRLIYYSQIVNDFQKGDIAEGYSVSREKKESFPLTVTSAQKNPTAFYLCASSISNRGHNSPLHFGNGTRLTVT.

The chain recombines TRBV10-3 with TRBJ2-1; no firm D call. Per the germline V gene, CDR1 is ENHRY and CDR2 is SYGVKD. The V and J ends lost 7 bases and 7 bases respectively, with 8 bases between them. The CDR3 consists of 11 residues. This CDR3 is CAIKSGNEQFF. The DNA of the CDR3 is TGTGCCATCAAAAGTGGGAATGAGCAGTTCTTC.

The chain recombines TRBV28 with TRBJ2-2; TRBD1 matches 7 bases. The CDR3 is made up of 16 amino acids. V gave up 1 base and J gave up 1 base; unmatched junction bases: 3. CDR1 and CDR2 (germline): MDHEN, SYDVKM. The CDR3 loop is CASSLFGQENTGELFF. DNA for the CDR3: TGTGCCAGCAGTTTATTCGGACAGGAGAACACCGGGGAGCTGTTTTTT.

V and J are TRBV9 and TRBJ2-2, with 13 positions matching TRBD2. Germline values: CDR1 SGDLS, CDR2 YYNGEE. This CDR3 is built from 19 residues. J was trimmed by 4 bases and V by 2 bases; bases with no gene match: 11. In DNA, the CDR3 is TGTGCCAGCAGCGTGAGGACTAGCGGGGGCCTCGGAGGCACCGGGGAGCTGTTTTTT. Residues: CASSVRTSGGLGGTGELFF.

The chain recombines TRBV2 with TRBJ2-7; perhaps TRBD1 as D (7 bases). This CDR3 comprises 15 residues. V shed 5 bases and J shed 2 bases, with 16 bases lying between them. Germline CDR1 is SNHLY and CDR2 is FYNNEI. As DNA, the CDR3 is TGTGCCAGCAGTCCTGGGGGGACAGAGACCTACGAGCAGTACTTC. The encoded protein is CASSPGGTETYEQYF.

Only a few counts were recorded for this clonotype. The chain links TRBV12-3 or TRBV12-4 to TRBJ2-7, with a tentative D call TRBD1 (6 bases). This CDR3 region has 14 residues. The V and J ends lost 1 base and 6 bases respectively, with 13 bases between them. The CDR3 spells CASSLGQAPIEQYF. The DNA of the CDR3 is TGTGCCAGCAGTTTAGGACAGGCCCCCATCGAGCAGTACTTC.

The chain has TRBV7-6 and TRBJ2-7; weak D call: TRBD1 (6 bases). Germline assignment: CDR1 SGHVS and CDR2 FNYEAQ. This CDR3 region has 16 residues. V lost 5 bases to trimming and J lost 5 bases, with 22 bases between them. For the CDR3, the DNA is TGTGCCAGCAGCACCGCTGCTACAGGGAACGCGAACGAGCAGTACTTC. Protein sequence: CASSTAATGNANEQYF.

Here the CDR3 DNA reads TGTGCCAGCAGTGAAGGGACAGGGTGGAACACCGGGGAGCTGTTTTTT. Its translation: CASSEGTGWNTGELFF. The rearrangement joins TRBV2 to TRBJ2-2; 8 nucleotides match TRBD1. In germline, CDR1 is SNHLY, CDR2 FYNNEI. J gave up 1 base and V 1 base, and 2 bases lay outside the gene matches. The CDR3 runs 16 residues. The whole variable domain, remainder taken from reference TRBV2 and TRBJ2-2, is EPEVTQTPSHQVTQMGQEVILRCVPISNHLYFYWYRQILGQKVEFLVSFYNNEISEKSEIFDDQFSVERPDGSNFTLKIRSTKLEDSAMYFCASSEGTGWNTGELFFGEGSRLTVL.

This clonotype was recorded a few times. This rearrangement joins TRBV29-1 to TRBJ1-1, with a possible D match to TRBD1 (6 bases). The CDR3 loop spans 12 amino acids. With 7 bases removed from V and 10 bases from J, the gap between germline ends came to 19 bases. The V gene's germline CDR1 is SQVTM and CDR2 ANQGSEA. CDR3 residues: CSATGQPEGAFF. The CDR3 DNA reads as TGCAGCGCTACCGGACAGCCTGAGGGAGCTTTCTTT.

This clonotype was seen only a few times. The chain is built from TRBV4-1 and TRBJ2-7, with D perhaps TRBD2 (5 bases). Germline loops: CDR1 MGHRA, CDR2 YSYEKL. The CDR3 totals 15 residues. Trimming left V 1 base short and J 0 bases short, with 10 bases between. CDR3 bases: TGCGCCAGCAGCCAAGGCGATGGGAGCTCCTACGAGCAGTACTTC. Its translation is CASSQGDGSSYEQYF.

The V call is TRBV20-1, the J call TRBJ1-1; no firm D call. The germline CDR1 and CDR2 sequences are DFQATT and SNEGSKA (reference sequence). Trimming shortened V by 1 base and J by 0 bases, and 9 bases separated the two germline ends. This CDR3 region has 14 residues. The CDR3 loop is CSARGPRMNTEAFF. The DNA for the CDR3 is TGCAGTGCTAGAGGCCCACGGATGAACACTGAAGCTTTCTTT.

In its sample, this clonotype was seen many times. The J gene is TRBJ2-2, the V gene TRBV12-3 or TRBV12-4, with 9 positions matching TRBD2. The CDR3 consists of 13 residues. The junction had 4 bases not matched to a gene; V was cut back by 7 bases and J by 7 bases. Here the CDR3 DNA reads TGTGCCAGCACCGTTAGCGGGGGCGGGGAGCTGTTTTTT. Encoded protein: CASTVSGGGELFF.

This chain joins TRBV19 and TRBJ1-4; D gene uncertain. The CDR3 spans 11 residues. In germline, CDR1 is LNHDA, CDR2 SQIVND (reference sequence). Between the trimmed V and J ends, which lost 3 bases and 14 bases, there was a span of 10 bases. The CDR3 spells CASSIGGWLFF. CDR3 DNA: TGTGCCAGTAGTATCGGTGGATGGCTGTTTTTT.

The chain uses TRBV7-8 and TRBJ2-2; D remains ambiguous. CDR1 and CDR2 from the germline V gene are SGHVS and FQNEAQ. V was trimmed by 1 base and J by 1 base, leaving 7 bases between them. The CDR3 length is 15 residues. This chain's CDR3 is CASSLETKNTGELFF. CDR3 bases: TGTGCCAGCAGCTTAGAGACAAAGAACACCGGGGAGCTGTTTTTT.

The chain joins TRBV12-3 or TRBV12-4 to TRBJ2-1; unclear D gene. Trimming pared 7 bases from V and 6 bases from J, leaving 19 bases between. The CDR3 length is 15 residues. The CDR3 region is CASTHDGPTVNEQFF. CDR3 nucleotides: TGTGCCAGCACCCACGACGGACCCACCGTCAATGAGCAGTTCTTC.

There are a few counts of this clonotype. The chain joins TRBV7-3 to TRBJ2-7; D is ambiguous. This CDR3 has 12 residues. CDR1 is SGHTA and CDR2 is FQGTGA in the germline V gene. Trimming cost V 4 bases and J 5 bases, with 9 bases left between them. Written as DNA, the CDR3 is TGTGCCAGCAGCTCCCCAGGCAACGAGCAGTACTTC. Residues: CASSSPGNEQYF. Looking up the rest from reference TRBV7-3 and TRBJ2-7 gives the full variable domain: GAGVSQTPSNKVTEKGKYVELRCDPISGHTALYWYRQSLGQGPEFLIYFQGTGAADDSGLPNDRFFAVRPEGSVSTLKIQRTERGDSAVYLCASSSPGNEQYFGPGTRLTVT.

This clonotype was recorded a few times. The chain has TRBV2 and TRBJ2-3; unclear D gene. The CDR3 has 13 residues. Germline loops: CDR1 SNHLY, CDR2 FYNNEI. V dropped 7 bases and J dropped 2 bases, with 10 bases sitting between them. Here the CDR3 DNA reads TGTGCCAGCATTTGGAGCGCCACAGATACGCAGTATTTT. This codes for CASIWSATDTQYF.

In this sample, this clonotype turned up a few times. The V call is TRBV7-2, the J call TRBJ2-2; 9 bases match TRBD1. Germline V gives CDR1 SGHTA, CDR2 FQGNSA. The trim removed 1 base at V and 6 bases at J, leaving 6 bases unmatched. The CDR3 consists of 16 residues. The CDR3 protein is CASSLVRTGAAGELFF. CDR3 bases: TGTGCCAGCAGCTTAGTTCGGACAGGGGCAGCCGGGGAGCTGTTTTTT.

This clonotype showed up just a few times. The genes are TRBV7-6 and TRBJ2-5; no reliable D call. Germline V gene lookup returns CDR1 SGHVS and CDR2 FNYEAQ. V dropped 5 bases and J dropped 4 bases, with 14 bases sitting between them. CDR3 size: 14 residues. The CDR3 sequence: CASSRGPPGETQYF. The CDR3 nucleotides are TGTGCCAGCAGCCGCGGACCACCAGGAGAGACCCAGTACTTC.

Concerning this clonotype itself: At one end, the junction sequence differs from germline, possibly due to a read error. J is TRBJ2-5 and V is TRBV7-9, with D tentatively TRBD2 (6 bases). Germline CDR1 reads SEHNR; CDR2 reads FQNEAQ (reference sequence). CDR3 length equals 15 residues. The CDR3 sequence is CARSLGRGGQETQYF. Written as DNA, the CDR3 is TGTGCCAGAAGCTTAGGTAGGGGAGGCCAAGAGACCCAGTACTTC.

This clonotype was counted ten times or more. The rearrangement links TRBV7-9 to TRBJ1-6, with 8 nucleotides matching TRBD1. J was trimmed by 6 bases and V by 5 bases; bases with no gene match: 0. The CDR3 spans 13 residues. Germline V lookup: CDR1 SEHNR, CDR2 FQNEAQ (reference sequence). The CDR3 protein is CASSTGGNSPLHF. CDR3 coding DNA: TGTGCCAGCAGCACAGGGGGTAATTCACCCCTCCACTTT.

This clonotype was seen repeatedly, ten times or more. The rearrangement joins TRBV19 to TRBJ2-5, with D perhaps TRBD2 (5 bases). This CDR3 contains 14 residues. V was cut by 2 bases and J by 2 bases, with 9 bases left in between. The germline V gene encodes CDR1 LNHDA and CDR2 SQIVND (reference sequence). The CDR3 DNA is TGTGCCAGTAGTATAACTAGTCCACAAGAGACCCAGTACTTC. This sequence encodes CASSITSPQETQYF.

In this sample, this clonotype turned up a few times. The V and J genes are TRBV4-1 and TRBJ2-2; 9 bases align to TRBD1. Germline V gene data show CDR1 as MGHRA and CDR2 as YSYEKL. The CDR3 length is 16 residues. The J segment lost 4 bases and the V segment lost 1 base, leaving 4 bases of the junction unmatched. The CDR3 sequence is CASSQVGGQGTGELFF. The CDR3 DNA is TGCGCCAGCAGCCAAGTCGGGGGACAGGGCACCGGGGAGCTGTTTTTT.

V usage is TRBV10-3 and J usage is TRBJ1-1; 7 positions agree with TRBD1. Germline loops: CDR1 ENHRY, CDR2 SYGVKD. The CDR3 runs to 14 residues. J lost 2 bases, V lost 6 bases, and 6 bases had no gene match. The CDR3 coding sequence is TGTGCCATCAGCGGGACAGCCCTAAACACTGAAGCTTTCTTT. Translating it yields CAISGTALNTEAFF.

V usage is TRBV29-1 and J usage is TRBJ2-7, with D unresolved. Germline values: CDR1 SQVTM, CDR2 ANQGSEA. Trimming removed 7 bases from V and 1 base from J, with 8 bases in between. The CDR3 is 11 amino acids. The CDR3 loop reads CSALGSYEQYF. For the CDR3, the DNA is TGCAGCGCCCTGGGGTCCTACGAGCAGTACTTC.

The genes are TRBV12-3 or TRBV12-4 and TRBJ1-1; D is ambiguous. V lost 3 bases, J lost 8 bases, and 10 bases lay in between. The CDR3 is made up of 12 amino acids. In DNA form, the CDR3 reads TGTGCCAGCAGTTTCAACATTGGGGAAGCTTTCTTT. Protein: CASSFNIGEAFF.

This clonotype was picked up a small number of times. The rearrangement links TRBV7-9 to TRBJ2-7; D unresolved. Germline CDR1 and CDR2: SEHNR and FQNEAQ (reference sequence). The CDR3 extends over 14 amino acids. V lost 3 bases and J lost 2, with 11 bases in between. The CDR3 coding sequence is TGTGCCAGCAGCTTGATCCCACAAACCTACGAGCAGTACTTC. This sequence encodes CASSLIPQTYEQYF.

This clonotype has a count of ten or more. This chain links TRBV24-1 with TRBJ2-3; possibly TRBD1 for D (6 bases). Deletions cut 1 base from V and 2 bases from J, with 15 bases between. The CDR3 loop spans 17 amino acids. Germline CDR1 KGHDR, CDR2 SFDVKD. The CDR3 bases are TGTGCCACCAGTGATTTCACACAGGGTGGGGACACAGATACGCAGTATTTT. Protein sequence: CATSDFTQGGDTDTQYF.

The chain links TRBV5-4 to TRBJ2-7; 10 nucleotides match TRBD1. CDR3 length equals 13 residues. The germline CDR1 and CDR2 sequences are SGHNT and YYREEE (reference sequence). The trim removed 4 bases at V and 5 bases at J, leaving 3 bases unmatched. CDR3 loop: CASSPTGGNEQYF. The CDR3 coding sequence is TGTGCCAGCAGCCCGACAGGGGGCAACGAGCAGTACTTC.

The chain recombines TRBV7-8 with TRBJ2-1, with no clear D. V was clipped by 5 bases and J by 7 bases, with 9 bases between them. The CDR3 has 12 residues. CDR1 SGHVS and CDR2 FQNEAQ come from the germline V gene. CDR3 amino acids: CASSDAENEQFF. CDR3 sequence (DNA): TGTGCCAGCAGCGACGCTGAGAATGAGCAGTTCTTC.